The present entry profiles one T cell receptor beta chain with its context. The table lists this clonotype with many counts. This receptor's antigen is unknown. No per-base quality is available; no much larger clone lies one base away. This record comes from a study of T cells in Graves' hyperthyroidism and ophthalmopathy (dated by TCRdb to between 2018 and 2020). For the wider study: Peripheral blood samples were taken at the time of initial diagnosis, prior to any treatment. A discovery cohort of fewer than 110 patients, 43 with Graves' ophthalmopathy and 57 with stable Graves' hyperthyroidism, was used to find distinguishing TCR V-J signatures. Prospective prediction of ophthalmopathy was tested in an independent validation cohort consisting of fewer than 20 hyperthyroidism patients and over 15 patients who later progressed to ophthalmopathy. The approximately 98 discovery patients were randomly divided into training and test sets at a 7:3 ratio. The study also compared thyroid tissue and blood T-cell repertoires from about 6 Graves' hyperthyroidism patients. Once sampling was done, hyperthyroidism patients were given methimazole at a starting dose of 30 mg daily, whereas ophthalmopathy patients were given high-dose intravenous methylprednisolone. TCR Vbeta CDR3 sequencing of 130 to 150 peripheral blood samples (over 40 ophthalmopathy, under 80 hyperthyroidism and around 17 progressor patients) is reported in the paper. Findings and caveats that apply to the study as a whole: Sample size was not statistically predetermined, and investigators were not blinded to group allocation. A 13 V-J signature model separated ophthalmopathy from stable hyperthyroidism, with around 88% sensitivity and 81% to 82% specificity in cross-validation and 80%/75% in testing. In validation, the model predicted progression to ophthalmopathy a median of roughly 6.2 months before onset, with 70% to 71% sensitivity and roughly 77% specificity. Most expanded thyroid clonotypes (frequency above 0.001) were also detected in blood, suggesting blood repertoires may reflect thyroid immune responses.

V lost 3 bases and J lost 0 bases; the stretch between them is 11 bases long. Taken from cysteine to phenylalanine, the CDR3 has 15 residues. CDR3 DNA only is kept here, 45 bases in frame from base 1. A patient counted as having stable Graves' hyperthyroidism if no progression to ophthalmopathy occurred over 18 months of follow-up. Hyperthyroidism patients were newly diagnosed, had a disease duration of under 2 months, and were aged 18 to 65 years. Any patient with an uncontrolled infection, another autoimmune disease, pregnancy or lactation was excluded. Diagnoses were based on clinical symptoms, serum thyroxine and TRAb, thyroid ultrasound and orbital computed tomography. PBMCs were separated from about 10 ml of fresh peripheral blood using Ficoll-Paque density gradient centrifugation. Trizol reagent was used to extract total RNA, and RNA quality was then checked on an Agilent 2100 Bioanalyzer.

The TCR beta CDR3 regions were amplified from RNA transcripts. The TCR CDR3 was subjected to a first round of RT-PCR using the HTBI primer set and the Qiagen OneStep RT-PCR kit. A second multiplex PCR round built the libraries, followed by size selection and purification. Sequencing of the libraries was done on an Illumina HiSeq2000 using paired-end 100 bp reads. In the paper's pipeline: SOAPnuke was used to process the raw data, removing reads that contained adapters or uncalled bases, had a mean Phred below 15, or lacked an exact match to the constant primer or identifier. High-quality paired reads were merged with COPE v1.2.5, and unique nucleotide sequences were defined as clonotypes. Clonotypes were aligned to IMGT TRBV, TRBD and TRBJ reference segments using MiTCR v1.1. The analysis included only V-J combinations with a frequency above 0.0001, which together covered 99% to 99.2% of the repertoires. The TCS score was defined as the ratio of F50 (clonal expansion) to E x V (chaos), calculated using BLOSUM62-based TCRdist between CDR3 peptides within each V-J. Welch's t-statistics and random forest reduced fewer than 550 V-J features to some 14, which were used in a naive Bayes classifier (R e1071). The public reads were run again by TCRdb, first through fastp at Q25 and then through MiXCR, and only productive beta chains were kept. One record per CDR3 amino acid sequence lists the most common genes and DNA. These V and J calls are TCRdb output, not the study's own analysis. This sample is represented by 360,000 or so distinct CDR3 sequences; about 18% of them were singletons. The ten largest clones capture about 4% of the sample.

Source material: blood. This receptor was taken from a woman aged 18-35 years with Graves' hyperthyroidism. The V and J genes are TRBV12-3 or TRBV12-4 and TRBJ1-1; the D gene identity is not certain. The DNA sequence is TGTGCCAGCAGTTTGTCCAGGCGAGTGAACACTGAAGCTTTCTTT. The resulting protein is CASSLSRRVNTEAFF.